A single T cell receptor beta chain is shown here with its context. Its target is unknown. V lost 5 bases, J lost 4 bases, and 11 bases lay in between. CDR1 and CDR2 from the germline V gene are LNHDA and SQIVND (reference sequence). This CDR3 has 13 residues. The data stem from a study of CD8 T cells in Susac syndrome. The study, taken as a whole, reports: Individuals included in the TCR sequencing and HLA analysis were acknowledged by the study to be relatively few in number.

cDNA came from approximately 0.5 to 1 ug RNA primed by random hexamers. TCRdb independently ran MiXCR on the immunoSEQ multiplex PCR reads; one entry per CDR3 protein. The profile shows some 110,000 distinct CDR3 sequences, over 95% of them singletons. This chain links TRBV19 with TRBJ1-2; D is unclear. The sample taken for sequencing was CD4+ T cells from PBMCs. This clonotype was sampled from a human donor with Susac syndrome. The CDR3 reads CASSAGLSYGYTF. CDR3 bases: TGTGCCAGTAGTGCCGGACTGTCCTATGGCTACACCTTC.